The 26 T cell receptor beta chains in this list originate from one sample, sequenced in a study of cytomegalovirus exposure and HLA in healthy donors. 13 Jbeta primers and 60 Vbeta primers were used for the PCR. Clones were read by immunoSEQ multiplex PCR, and TCRdb kept only the in-frame ones, dropping some. The data contain 150,000 to 200,000 clones, about three quarters of them seen just once; the ten biggest clones take up about 1%. The source material was PBMCs. These receptors originate from a woman between 35 and 50 years old in good health and CMV-seronegative.

The chain joins TRBV6-1 to TRBJ2-7; TRBD1 is a possible D gene (6 bases). CDR1 is MNHNS, CDR2 SASEGT, per germline. V lost 3 bases and J lost 4, with 7 bases in between. The length of the CDR3 is 12 residues. As DNA, the CDR3 is TGTGCCAGCAGTGAGAGGGGGTACGAGCAGTACTTC. Translating gives CASSERGYEQYF.

This sequence joins TRBV5-1 and TRBJ1-1; D might be TRBD1 (6 bases). Per germline, CDR1 SGHRS and CDR2 YFSETQ. Trimming shortened V by 4 bases and J by 1 base, and 14 bases separated the two germline ends. The CDR3 extends over 15 amino acids. The CDR3 nucleotides read TGCGCCAGCAGCCCATCGACAGGACCGAACACTGAAGCTTTCTTT. This gives the protein CASSPSTGPNTEAFF.

The chain recombines TRBV5-1 with TRBJ2-1; 14 bases agree with TRBD2. In germline, CDR1 is SGHRS, CDR2 YFSETQ. The junction had 3 bases not matched to a gene; V was cut back by 4 bases and J by 9 bases. The CDR3 extends over 14 amino acids. For the CDR3, the DNA is TGCGCCAGCAGCGGACTAGCGGGGGGAGGTGAGCAGTTCTTC. Protein product: CASSGLAGGGEQFF. Looking up the rest from reference TRBV5-1 and TRBJ2-1 gives the full variable domain: KAGVTQTPRYLIKTRGQQVTLSCSPISGHRSVSWYQQTPGQGLQFLFEYFSETQRNKGNFPGRFSGRQFSNSRSEMNVSTLELGDSALYLCASSGLAGGGEQFFGPGTRLTVL.

The chain combines TRBV30 with TRBJ2-5; TRBD1 might be the D (7 bases). The CDR3 is 14 residues long. Trimming left V 3 bases short and J 2 bases short, with 13 bases between. Germline-derived CDR1 and CDR2 are GTSNPN and SVGIG (reference sequence). The CDR3 DNA reads TGTGCCTGGAGGACGACAGGGAGGCAAGAGACCCAGTACTTC. This sequence encodes CAWRTTGRQETQYF.

This clone was observed a handful of times. This sequence joins TRBV9 and TRBJ2-7, with 7 bases lining up with TRBD2. The germline CDR1 and CDR2 sequences are SGDLS and YYNGEE. There are 15 residues in the CDR3. After removal of 5 bases from V and 3 bases from J, the junction contained 11 bases not matched to a gene. The CDR3 here is CASSPDREARYEQYF. The CDR3, as DNA: TGTGCCAGCAGTCCCGACCGGGAGGCCCGCTACGAGCAGTACTTC. Supplemented by reference TRBV9 and TRBJ2-7, the full variable domain reads DSGVTQTPKHLITATGQRVTLRCSPRSGDLSVYWYQQSLDQGLQFLIQYYNGEERAKGNILERFSAQQFPDLHSELNLSSLELGDSALYFCASSPDREARYEQYFGPGTRLTVT.

The V gene is TRBV19, the J gene TRBJ2-5, with 8 bases lining up with TRBD1. The CDR3 covers 14 residues. Germline assignment: CDR1 LNHDA and CDR2 SQIVND (reference sequence). Trimming took 5 bases from V and 3 from J; bases not matched to a gene: 5. CDR3 DNA sequence: TGTGCCAGTAGTCCGCAGGGGGCGAAAGAGACCCAGTACTTC. This gives the protein CASSPQGAKETQYF.

The rearrangement links TRBV21-1 to TRBJ2-1; the DNA was not compared with TRBD1, the D call given in the table. TRBV21-1 represents a pseudogene. The CDR3 has 14 residues. The chain's CDR3 is CATRTGKTYNEQFF. CDR3 DNA: TGTGCCACCCGGACAGGGAAAACCTACAATGAGCAGTTCTTC.

The V and J genes are TRBV5-5 and TRBJ1-1; D is uncertain. The CDR3 is made up of 13 amino acids. Germline-derived CDR1 and CDR2 are SGHKS and YYEKEE (reference sequence). Deletions cut 3 bases from V and 3 bases from J, with 9 bases between. CDR3 amino acids: CASSSGPDTEAFF. The CDR3 nucleotides are TGTGCCAGCAGCTCAGGCCCGGACACTGAAGCTTTCTTT. The full variable domain, completed using reference TRBV5-5 and TRBJ1-1, is DAGVTQSPTHLIKTRGQQVTLRCSPISGHKSVSWYQQVLGQGPQFIFQYYEKEERGRGNFPDRFSARQFPNYSSELNVNALLLGDSALYLCASSSGPDTEAFFGQGTRLTVV.

The V gene is TRBV7-6, the J gene TRBJ2-1, with D maybe TRBD1 (6 bases). CDR3 size: 12 residues. CDR1 is SGHVS, CDR2 FNYEAQ, per germline. The V end lost 6 bases, the J end lost 10 bases, and 13 bases lay between the germline ends. The CDR3 loop reads CASSPPGQEQFF. CDR3 nucleotide sequence: TGTGCCAGCAGTCCACCCGGACAGGAGCAGTTCTTC.

The V call is TRBV5-1, the J call TRBJ2-1, with 10 bases identical to TRBD2. Germline assignment: CDR1 SGHRS and CDR2 YFSETQ. The V and J ends lost 9 bases and 2 bases, in that order; junction bases with no gene match: 5. The CDR3 has 14 residues. CDR3 in DNA: TGCGCCAACTCCGGGACTAGCGCCTACAATGAGCAGTTCTTC. It encodes CANSGTSAYNEQFF.

The genes are TRBV10-3 and TRBJ1-2, with 9 bases matching TRBD1. V trimming: 7 bases; J trimming: 8 bases; junction bases outside the gene matches: 5. CDR3 length: 12 residues. The germline V gene encodes CDR1 ENHRY and CDR2 SYGVKD. CDR3 sequence: CAIMGQGGGYTF. In nucleotides, the CDR3 is TGTGCCATCATGGGACAGGGTGGCGGCTACACCTTC.

This chain joins TRBV6-1 and TRBJ1-4; D possibly corresponds to TRBD1 (5 bases). The V end was cut by 7 bases, the J end by 4 bases, with 16 bases between. The CDR3 sequence is 15 residues long. Germline V lookup: CDR1 MNHNS, CDR2 SASEGT. The DNA for the CDR3 is TGTGCCAGCATCAGGGTGGGGCAAGGTAATGAAAAACTGTTTTTT. Translating gives CASIRVGQGNEKLFF.

This clone has just one count. This CDR3 reads CAISAGTATGELFF. CDR3 in DNA: TGTGCCATCAGTGCAGGGACAGCGACCGGGGAGCTGTTTTTT. The rearrangement joins TRBV10-3 to TRBJ2-2; 7 positions match TRBD1. The germline V gene encodes CDR1 ENHRY and CDR2 SYGVKD. The CDR3 runs to 14 residues. J lost 5 bases, V lost 4 bases, and 4 bases had no gene match.

The chain is built from TRBV7-2 and TRBJ2-7; 7 bases align to TRBD2. The length of the CDR3 is 15 residues. The germline gives CDR1 SGHTA, CDR2 FQGNSA. Trimming cost V 5 bases and J 4 bases; bases outside gene matches: 11. CDR3 DNA sequence: TGTGCCAGCAGCCTCTTGGCGGGAGAGTTTTACGAGCAGTACTTC. This sequence encodes CASSLLAGEFYEQYF.

This clone came up a few times. This chain uses TRBV29-1 with TRBJ1-1; D is perhaps TRBD1 (6 bases). The CDR3 consists of 13 residues. Deletions cut 8 bases from V and 0 bases from J, with 13 bases between. Germline-derived CDR1 and CDR2 are SQVTM and ANQGSEA. Here the CDR3 DNA reads TGCAGCACACGACAGGTCATGAACACTGAAGCTTTCTTT. Translated, it gives CSTRQVMNTEAFF.

The chain couples TRBV30 to TRBJ1-5, with D perhaps TRBD1 (5 bases). Germline V gene sequence: CDR1 GTSNPN, CDR2 SVGIG (reference sequence). The CDR3 has 15 amino acids. V lost 2 bases, J lost 1 base, and 12 bases lay in between. The CDR3 region has the DNA TGTGCCTGGAGTTTAGGGGTCCCAAGCAATCAGCCCCAGCATTTT. This gives the protein CAWSLGVPSNQPQHF.

The chain uses TRBV5-1 and TRBJ2-2, with 8 bases fitting TRBD1. The CDR3 covers 15 residues. Trimming took 2 bases from V and 4 from J; bases not matched to a gene: 4. Germline CDR1 reads SGHRS; CDR2 reads YFSETQ. In nucleotides, the CDR3 is TGCGCCAGCAGCTTTGGACAGGGAGGCACCGGGGAGCTGTTTTTT. Its translation: CASSFGQGGTGELFF.

Of note for this clone: Additional DNA sequences in this sample encode the identical CDR3. The J gene is TRBJ1-4, the V gene TRBV19; 7 nucleotides align to TRBD1. The length of the CDR3 is 14 residues. With V trimmed by 2 bases and J by 3 bases, 0 bases remained unmatched. In germline, CDR1 is LNHDA, CDR2 SQIVND (reference sequence). This CDR3 reads CASSITGANEKLFF. The DNA for the CDR3 is TGTGCCAGTAGTATAACAGGGGCTAATGAAAAACTGTTTTTT.

This clone was picked up a small number of times. The CDR3 protein is CASSFRSGRASSYEQYF. The CDR3 DNA follows: TGTGCCAGCAGTTTTCGTAGCGGGAGGGCAAGCTCCTACGAGCAGTACTTC. The rearrangement joins TRBV27 to TRBJ2-7, with TRBD2 matching over 11 bases. The trim removed 3 bases at V and 0 bases at J, leaving 7 bases unmatched. This CDR3 is 17 amino acids long. CDR1 and CDR2 (germline): MNHEY, SMNVEV (reference sequence).

This clone was recorded only once. The V gene is TRBV11-2, the J gene TRBJ2-1; 13 bases match TRBD2. Trimming took 5 bases from V and 8 from J; bases not matched to a gene: 9. CDR3 length: 16 amino acids. Germline CDR1 is SGHAT and CDR2 is FQNNGV. DNA for the CDR3: TGTGCCAGCAGCCCGGGACTAGCGGGACGAGTGGATGAGCAGTTCTTC. Translated, it gives CASSPGLAGRVDEQFF.

The J gene is TRBJ1-1, the V gene TRBV5-1; D gene unclear. This CDR3 has 14 residues. Germline V gives CDR1 SGHRS, CDR2 YFSETQ. With 4 bases removed from V and 3 bases from J, the gap between germline ends came to 13 bases. Here the CDR3 DNA reads TGCGCCAGCAGCCCCGAGAGGGCTGACACTGAAGCTTTCTTT. Its protein product is CASSPERADTEAFF.

This chain connects TRBV10-1 to TRBJ2-6; TRBD1 agrees at 12 bases. Germline V gene sequence: CDR1 WNHNN, CDR2 SYGVQD (reference sequence). The CDR3 sequence is 23 residues long. The V segment lost 2 bases and the J segment 4 bases; nucleotides outside the gene matches: 21. The CDR3 spells CASSERGTGGSQRELRGANVLTF. CDR3 nucleotides: TGCGCCAGCAGTGAGAGGGGGACAGGGGGCTCTCAGCGGGAGCTGCGAGGGGCCAACGTCCTGACTTTC.

This clone appeared a few times. CDR3 nucleotide sequence: TGTGCCAGCAGCTCAGACAGTGGGGCAATGGTAGACATTCAGTACTTC. It is translated as CASSSDSGAMVDIQYF. This chain uses TRBV9 with TRBJ2-4; D is perhaps TRBD1 (5 bases). The CDR3 is 16 amino acids. V gave up 4 bases and J gave up 8 bases, with 22 bases separating them. Germline-derived CDR1 and CDR2 are SGDLS and YYNGEE.

In its sample, this clone was seen once. The chain has TRBV13 and TRBJ2-3, with 11 bases that match TRBD1. V trimming: 4 bases; J trimming: 3 bases; junction bases outside the gene matches: 3. Per germline, CDR1 PRHDT and CDR2 FYEKMQ (reference sequence). CDR3 length equals 15 residues. The CDR3 protein is CASSSRDRGTDTQYF. The CDR3 nucleotides are TGTGCCAGCAGCTCCCGGGACAGGGGGACAGATACGCAGTATTTT.

The chain employs TRBV5-1 and TRBJ1-2, with a possible D match to TRBD1 (5 bases). Germline CDR1 is SGHRS and CDR2 is YFSETQ. The CDR3 consists of 14 residues. Trimming shortened V by 4 bases and J by 4 bases, and 14 bases separated the two germline ends. The CDR3 DNA sequence: TGCGCCAGCAGCAATGGGGCGGGAGGCTATGGCTACACCTTC. As protein: CASSNGAGGYGYTF.

The chain links TRBV11-3 to TRBJ1-1; D is uncertain. V lost 1 base, J lost 1 base, and 7 bases lay in between. Looked up from germline, CDR1 is SGHNT and CDR2 is YENEEA. CDR3 size: 14 residues. CDR3 protein: CASSLGAENTEAFF. CDR3 DNA: TGTGCCAGCAGCTTAGGGGCCGAGAACACTGAAGCTTTCTTT.